This TCR beta chain was retrieved from a study of blood T cell repertoires in COVID-19. Background on the study: Sample material is recorded as cDNA or gDNA derived from T cells, B-cell-depleted T cells, or PBMCs.

As originally analysed: Estimates of nucleated cell counts were drawn from the amplification of reference gene primers. The method was immunoSEQ multiplex PCR; TCRdb's version includes in-frame clones alone and lacks a portion of them. From that table come the V and J calls and clone size; the DNA was used to work out D and trimming. The repertoire holds 180,000 or so clones, with about three quarters as singletons. It was during active infection that Seattle patients were enrolled and then longitudinally followed. V lost 3 bases, J lost 0 bases, and 9 bases lay in between. The CDR3 sequence is 15 residues long. CDR1 is MDHEN and CDR2 is SYDVKM in the germline V gene. This clone appeared once.

Input material: peripheral blood. The V and J genes are TRBV28 and TRBJ1-5, with unresolved D. This receptor was taken from a woman aged 80 or over with COVID-19, enrolled during active disease. The CDR3 nucleotides are TGTGCCAGCAGTTTTTCCGTAGATAGCAATCAGCCCCAGCATTTT. Translated, it gives CASSFSVDSNQPQHF.